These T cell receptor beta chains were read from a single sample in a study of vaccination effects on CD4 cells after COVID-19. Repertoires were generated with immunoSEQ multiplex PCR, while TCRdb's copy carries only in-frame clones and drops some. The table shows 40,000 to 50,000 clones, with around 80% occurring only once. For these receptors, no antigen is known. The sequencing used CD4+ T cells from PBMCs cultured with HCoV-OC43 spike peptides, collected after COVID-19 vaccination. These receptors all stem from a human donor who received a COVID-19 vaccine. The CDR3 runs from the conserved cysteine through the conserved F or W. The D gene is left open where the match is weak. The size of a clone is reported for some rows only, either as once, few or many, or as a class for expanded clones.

TGTGCCAGCAGCGTAAACCACTACGAGCAGTACTTC CASSVNHYEQYF TRBJ2-7 TRBV9 - -
TGTGCCAGCAGCTTAGCGGGAGGTACGGATACGCAGTATTTT CASSLAGGTDTQYF TRBJ2-3 TRBV7-2 - -
TGCGCCAGCAGCAACTACCGGGACAGTTATAATTCACCCCTCCACTTT CASSNYRDSYNSPLHF TRBJ1-6 TRBV5-1 TRBD1 -
TGCGCCAGCAGCTTAATAGACGCCGGTCGGACTAGCGGGAGCACAGATACGCAGTATTTT CASSLIDAGRTSGSTDTQYF TRBJ2-3 TRBV5-1 TRBD2 -
TGTGCCAGCTCACCACCAACTTCCGGAGATGAGCAGTTCTTC CASSPPTSGDEQFF TRBJ2-1 TRBV18 - -
TGTGCCAGCAGCCACCAGGGACTAGCGGGAGGGGTTGAGCAGTTCTTC CASSHQGLAGGVEQFF TRBJ2-1 TRBV3-1/TRBV3-2 TRBD2 -
TGTGCCAGCAACCAACGGGGACCGTACCCCCAGGGAGGCTACACCTTC CASNQRGPYPQGGYTF TRBJ1-2 TRBV7-9 - -
TGCGCCAGCAGCTCTGGACAGATGAACACTGAAGCTTTCTTT CASSSGQMNTEAFF TRBJ1-1 TRBV5-1 - -
TGTGCCAGCAGTGGAGGAAACTACAATGAGCAGTTCTTC CASSGGNYNEQFF TRBJ2-1 TRBV6-4 - few
TGCGCCAGCAGCTCATTGGCAGGGGGAGGTTCACCCCTCCACTTT CASSSLAGGGSPLHF TRBJ1-6 TRBV5-1 TRBD1 -
TGTGCCAGCAGCTGGGGAATAGGGGCCAAAAACATTCAGTACTTC CASSWGIGAKNIQYF TRBJ2-4 TRBV6-5 - -
TGTGCCAGCAGCCGGAACCAATACGAGCAGTACTTC CASSRNQYEQYF TRBJ2-7 TRBV11-3 - -
TGTGCCAGTAGCGGGATATACACCGGGGAGCTGTTTTTT CASSGIYTGELFF TRBJ2-2 TRBV19 - -
TGCGCCAGCAGCTTCCGACCTAATGAAAAACTGTTTTTT CASSFRPNEKLFF TRBJ1-4 TRBV5-1 - -
TGCGCCAGCAGCTTGGATGCGAGGGGTTATACGAGCTCCTACAATGAGCAGTTCTTC CASSLDARGYTSSYNEQFF TRBJ2-1 TRBV5-1 - -
TGTGCCAGCAGTGCCCGGACAGGGATGAACTATGGCTACACCTTC CASSARTGMNYGYTF TRBJ1-2 TRBV2 TRBD1 -
TGTGCCAGCAGTCGACAGGGAAAGGGTGAAAAACTGTTTTTT CASSRQGKGEKLFF TRBJ1-4 TRBV6-5 TRBD1 -
TGCGCCAGCAGCGGAGCAGGGAACACTGAAGCTTTCTTT CASSGAGNTEAFF TRBJ1-1 TRBV5-1 - -
TGTGCCAGCAGCTTAGGAGTAGCGGGAGGGTCCCACAATGAGCAGTTCTTC CASSLGVAGGSHNEQFF TRBJ2-1 TRBV11-3 TRBD2 -
TGTGCCAGCAGCCCACCCAGCGGAGGGAAGTATGGCTACACCTTC CASSPPSGGKYGYTF TRBJ1-2 TRBV3-1/TRBV3-2 - -
TGTGCCAGCAGCTTGGCGGCCCATGGGACCCAGTACTTC CASSLAAHGTQYF TRBJ2-5 TRBV5-6 - -
TGTGCCACCAGTGACCGTCGGGGGGAAGAGACCCAGTACTTC CATSDRRGEETQYF TRBJ2-5 TRBV24-1 TRBD2 once
TGTGCCAGCGGTCGTCCAGGTAGTACCTACGAGCAGTACTTC CASGRPGSTYEQYF TRBJ2-7 TRBV27 - -
TGTGCCAGTAGTAGAACTAGCGGTTACTCGAACACCGGGGAGCTGTTTTTT CASSRTSGYSNTGELFF TRBJ2-2 TRBV19 TRBD2 -
TGTGCCAGCAGTCCAACCGACACCTACTCTGGAAACACCATATATTTT CASSPTDTYSGNTIYF TRBJ1-3 TRBV3-1/TRBV3-2 - -
TGTGCCATCAGTGAGTCGACAGGGCAAGAGACCCAGTACTTC CAISESTGQETQYF TRBJ2-5 TRBV10-3 TRBD1 -
TGTGCCAGCAGCCAAGAAGAGGGGGGCACTGAAGCTTTCTTT CASSQEEGGTEAFF TRBJ1-1 TRBV3-1/TRBV3-2 - few
TGTGCCAACACAGGGTATAATCAGCCCCAGCATTTT CANTGYNQPQHF TRBJ1-5 TRBV28 - -
TGCGCCAGCAGCTTTGAGTCCCTGAGCTCCTACGAGCAGTACTTC CASSFESLSSYEQYF TRBJ2-7 TRBV5-1 - -